This is a list of T cell receptor beta chains from one sample in a study of T-cell memory formation after mild COVID-19. One entry per CDR3 protein results from TCRdb running MiXCR on the 5' RACE reads. Here the sample spans about 270,000 distinct CDR3 sequences, 15% being singletons. The sequenced sample was PBMCs or a T cell subset sorted from them (not recorded which). The receptors shown here come from an adult woman who had mild COVID-19 (a few samples of this study predate the infection). Cell type and time point are not known. Both conserved end residues are part of each CDR3. A D gene is named only where the DNA matches it firmly. Clone size, where shown, is once, few, many, or a class for clones that have expanded.

>TRBV5-1|many|TRBD1|TRBJ2-7
CASSLSTGSYEQYF
TGCGCCAGCAGCTTGTCGACAGGGTCCTACGAGCAGTACTTC
>TRBV7-2|-|-|TRBJ2-7
CASSLAVQPGYEQYF
TGTGCCAGCAGCTTAGCGGTACAGCCTGGGTACGAGCAGTACTTC
>TRBV20-1|many|TRBD1|TRBJ1-5
CSARSGQGTNQPQHF
TGCAGTGCTAGATCGGGACAGGGGACGAATCAGCCCCAGCATTTT
>TRBV7-2|-|-|TRBJ1-4
CASSPPRLTGVINEKLFF
TGTGCCAGCAGCCCACCCAGGCTCACCGGAGTTATAAATGAAAAACTGTTTTTT
>TRBV29-1|-|TRBD1|TRBJ2-1
CSVEVRGQGPFILPEQFF
TGCAGCGTTGAAGTGCGGGGACAGGGACCTTTTATTTTGCCTGAGCAGTTCTTC
>TRBV5-1|-|-|TRBJ2-7
CASGRTATYEQYF
TGCGCCAGCGGAAGGACAGCCACCTACGAGCAGTACTTC
>TRBV7-2|few|-|TRBJ2-1
CASSLIGYNEQFF
TGTGCCAGCAGCTTAATCGGCTACAATGAGCAGTTCTTC
>TRBV6-4|-|-|TRBJ2-1
CASRREAYYNEQFF
TGTGCCAGCAGGAGGGAGGCCTATTACAATGAGCAGTTCTTC
>TRBV7-2|-|-|TRBJ1-1
CASRVGTEAFF
TGTGCCAGCAGGGTTGGGACTGAAGCTTTCTTT
>TRBV3-1|few|TRBD1|TRBJ2-7
CASSQNPGTGGHEQYF
TGTGCCAGCAGCCAAAACCCGGGGACAGGGGGCCACGAGCAGTACTTC